Here is one T cell receptor beta chain with its context. Its antigen is unknown. This specimen belongs to a study of cytomegalovirus exposure and HLA in healthy donors. Whole-study findings and limits: Most TCR sequences were seen very rarely across donors, but some public TCRs occurred in many. Altogether, some 160 TCR beta chains were recorded as cytomegalovirus-associated. Some V segments could not be told apart, so they were left out, TRBV6-2 and TRBV6-3 among them.

With 60 Vbeta and 13 Jbeta primers, the PCR was carried out. Sequencing was performed with immunoSEQ multiplex PCR; in TCRdb, only in-frame clones are kept and a portion is missing. This sample has 250,000 to 350,000 clones, with over 70% found just once. V was clipped by 1 base and J by 3 bases; unmatched bases: 12. The CDR3 consists of 18 residues. Germline lookup yields CDR1 SGDLS and CDR2 YYNGEE. The chain uses TRBV9 and TRBJ2-3; 9 bases line up with TRBD2. The sample comprised PBMCs. This clonotype was sampled from a girl aged 2-9 years in good health and CMV-seronegative. The CDR3 DNA sequence: TGTGCCAGCAGCGTAACCCCCCGTAGCGGGAGAGATACAGATACGCAGTATTTT. It is translated as CASSVTPRSGRDTDTQYF. The full variable domain, with the rest looked up from reference TRBV9 and TRBJ2-3, is DSGVTQTPKHLITATGQRVTLRCSPRSGDLSVYWYQQSLDQGLQFLIQYYNGEERAKGNILERFSAQQFPDLHSELNLSSLELGDSALYFCASSVTPRSGRDTDTQYFGPGTRLTVL.